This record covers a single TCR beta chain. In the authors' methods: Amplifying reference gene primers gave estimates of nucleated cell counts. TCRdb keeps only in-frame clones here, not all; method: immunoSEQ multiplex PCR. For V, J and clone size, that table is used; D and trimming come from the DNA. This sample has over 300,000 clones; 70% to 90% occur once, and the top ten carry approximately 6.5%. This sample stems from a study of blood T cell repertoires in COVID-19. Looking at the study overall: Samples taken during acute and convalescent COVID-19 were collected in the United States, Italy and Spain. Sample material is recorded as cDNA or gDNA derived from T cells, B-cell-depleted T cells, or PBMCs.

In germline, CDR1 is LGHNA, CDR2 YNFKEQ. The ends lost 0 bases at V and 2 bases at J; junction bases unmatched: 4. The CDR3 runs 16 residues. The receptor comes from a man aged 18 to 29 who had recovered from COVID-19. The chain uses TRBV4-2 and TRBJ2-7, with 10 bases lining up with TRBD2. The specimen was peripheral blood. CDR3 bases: TGTGCCAGCAGCCAAGAGGGTAGCGGGGGGCCCTACGAGCAGTACTTC. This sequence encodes CASSQEGSGGPYEQYF.